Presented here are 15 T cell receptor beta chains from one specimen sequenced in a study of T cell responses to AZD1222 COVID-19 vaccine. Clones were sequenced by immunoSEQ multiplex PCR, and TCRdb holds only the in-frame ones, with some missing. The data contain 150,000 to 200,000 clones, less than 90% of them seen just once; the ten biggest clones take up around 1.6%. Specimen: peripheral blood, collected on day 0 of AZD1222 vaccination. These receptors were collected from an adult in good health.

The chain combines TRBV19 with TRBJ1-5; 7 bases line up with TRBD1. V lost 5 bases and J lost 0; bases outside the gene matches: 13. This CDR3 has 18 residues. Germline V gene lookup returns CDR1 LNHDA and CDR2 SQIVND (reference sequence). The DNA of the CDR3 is TGTGCCAGTAGTCGGGAGGGGGCAGGTGAAGTTAGCAATCAGCCCCAGCATTTT. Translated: CASSREGAGEVSNQPQHF.

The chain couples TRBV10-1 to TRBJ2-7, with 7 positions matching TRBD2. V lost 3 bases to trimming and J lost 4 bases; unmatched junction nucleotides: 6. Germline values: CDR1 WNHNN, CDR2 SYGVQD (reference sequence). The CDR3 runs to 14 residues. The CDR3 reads CASSEGGRLYEQYF. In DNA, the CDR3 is TGCGCCAGCAGTGAAGGCGGGAGACTTTACGAGCAGTACTTC.

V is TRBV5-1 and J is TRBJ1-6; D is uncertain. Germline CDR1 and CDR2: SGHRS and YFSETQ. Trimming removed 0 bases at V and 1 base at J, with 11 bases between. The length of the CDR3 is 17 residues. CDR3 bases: TGCGCCAGCAGCTTGGAGGGAACCCAGTCCTATAATTCACCCCTCCACTTT. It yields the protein CASSLEGTQSYNSPLHF.

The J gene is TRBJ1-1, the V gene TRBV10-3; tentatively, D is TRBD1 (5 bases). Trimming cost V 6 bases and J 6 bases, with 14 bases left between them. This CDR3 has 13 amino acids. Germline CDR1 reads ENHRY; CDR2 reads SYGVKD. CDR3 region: CAIRGEGMPEAFF. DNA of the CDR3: TGTGCCATCAGGGGGGAGGGGATGCCTGAAGCTTTCTTT.

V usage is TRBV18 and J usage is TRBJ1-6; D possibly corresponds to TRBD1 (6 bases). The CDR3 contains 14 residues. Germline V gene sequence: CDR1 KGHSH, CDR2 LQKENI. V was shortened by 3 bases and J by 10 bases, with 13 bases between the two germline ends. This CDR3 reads CASSPGRGQSPLHF. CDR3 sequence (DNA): TGTGCCAGCTCACCCGGGCGGGGGCAGTCACCCCTCCACTTT.

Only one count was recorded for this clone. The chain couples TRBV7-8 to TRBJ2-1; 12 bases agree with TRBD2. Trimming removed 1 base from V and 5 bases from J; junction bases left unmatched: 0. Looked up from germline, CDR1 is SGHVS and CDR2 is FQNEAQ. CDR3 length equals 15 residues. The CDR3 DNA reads TGTGCCAGCAGCTTAGGGACTAGCGGGAACAATGAGCAGTTCTTC. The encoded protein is CASSLGTSGNNEQFF.

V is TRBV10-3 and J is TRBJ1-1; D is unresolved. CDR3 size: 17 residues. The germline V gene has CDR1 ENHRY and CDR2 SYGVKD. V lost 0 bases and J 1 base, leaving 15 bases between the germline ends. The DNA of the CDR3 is TGTGCCATCAGTGAGTCGAATTTAGGGCAGAGGAACACTGAAGCTTTCTTT. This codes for CAISESNLGQRNTEAFF.

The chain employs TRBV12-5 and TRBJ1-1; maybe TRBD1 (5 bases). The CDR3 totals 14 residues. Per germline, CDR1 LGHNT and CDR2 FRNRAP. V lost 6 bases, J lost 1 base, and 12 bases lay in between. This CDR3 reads CASGRGTANTEAFF. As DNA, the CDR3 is TGTGCTAGTGGCCGAGGGACGGCGAACACTGAAGCTTTCTTT.

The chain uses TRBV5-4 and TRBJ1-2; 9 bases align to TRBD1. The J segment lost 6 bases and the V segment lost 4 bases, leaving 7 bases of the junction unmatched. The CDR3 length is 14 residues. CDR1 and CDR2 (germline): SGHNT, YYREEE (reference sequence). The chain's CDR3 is CASSPTGQGDGYTF. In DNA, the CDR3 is TGTGCCAGCAGCCCAACGGGACAGGGCGATGGCTACACCTTC.

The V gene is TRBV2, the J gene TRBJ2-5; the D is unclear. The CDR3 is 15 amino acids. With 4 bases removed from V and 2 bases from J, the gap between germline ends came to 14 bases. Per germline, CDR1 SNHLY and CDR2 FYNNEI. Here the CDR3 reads CASSVETRAQETQYF. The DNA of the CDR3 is TGTGCCAGCAGTGTGGAGACGCGAGCGCAAGAGACCCAGTACTTC.

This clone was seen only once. CDR3 DNA sequence: TGTGCCAGCAGTTTACAGGGGGCCCGTAGAGATACGCAGTATTTT. Amino acids: CASSLQGARRDTQYF. J is TRBJ2-3 and V is TRBV28; 8 bases align to TRBD1. The length of the CDR3 is 15 residues. With V trimmed by 2 bases and J by 5 bases, 6 bases remained unmatched. Per the germline V gene, CDR1 is MDHEN and CDR2 is SYDVKM.

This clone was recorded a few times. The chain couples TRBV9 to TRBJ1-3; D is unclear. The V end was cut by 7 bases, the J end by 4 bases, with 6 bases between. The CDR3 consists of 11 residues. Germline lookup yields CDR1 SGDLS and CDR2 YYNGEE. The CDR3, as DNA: TGTGCCAGCCAACGAGGAAACACCATATATTTT. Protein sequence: CASQRGNTIYF.

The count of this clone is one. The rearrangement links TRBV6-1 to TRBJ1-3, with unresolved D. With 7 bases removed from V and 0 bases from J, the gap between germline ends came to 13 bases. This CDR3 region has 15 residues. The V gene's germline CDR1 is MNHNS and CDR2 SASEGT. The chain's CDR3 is CASNSRSSSGNTIYF. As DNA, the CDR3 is TGTGCCAGCAATAGCAGGTCGAGCTCTGGAAACACCATATATTTT.

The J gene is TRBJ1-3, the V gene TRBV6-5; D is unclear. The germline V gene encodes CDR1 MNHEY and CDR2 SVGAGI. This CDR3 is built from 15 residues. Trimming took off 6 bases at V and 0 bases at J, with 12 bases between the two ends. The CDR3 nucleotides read TGTGCCAGCAGAGACGGACGGATCTCTGGAAACACCATATATTTT. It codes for CASRDGRISGNTIYF.

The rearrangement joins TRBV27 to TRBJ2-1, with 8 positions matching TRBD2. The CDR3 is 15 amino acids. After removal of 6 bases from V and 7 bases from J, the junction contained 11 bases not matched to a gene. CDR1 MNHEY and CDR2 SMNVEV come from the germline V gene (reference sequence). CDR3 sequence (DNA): TGTGCCAGCAGATCTCACGCGGGGGGCAGGAATGAGCAGTTCTTC. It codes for CASRSHAGGRNEQFF.